This T cell receptor beta chain was identified during a study of shared clonotypes between healthy human individuals. The length of the CDR3 is 15 residues. J was trimmed by 3 bases and V by 2 bases; bases with no gene match: 2. The germline V gene encodes CDR1 SGDLS and CDR2 YYNGEE. Repertoires were generated with immunoSEQ multiplex PCR, while TCRdb's copy carries only in-frame clones and drops some. The sample lists about 960,000 clones; over 60% were seen once. To note about this clone: The sample holds other DNA sequences that translate to the same CDR3.

The source material was memory CD4+ T cells sorted from blood. Subset indicated: CD45RA-negative fraction. The source is a young man in good health. The chain links TRBV9 to TRBJ2-3, with TRBD1 matching over 11 bases. CDR3 nucleotide sequence: TGTGCCAGCAGCGTTGGACAGGGGGCAACAGATACGCAGTATTTT. Its translation is CASSVGQGATDTQYF.